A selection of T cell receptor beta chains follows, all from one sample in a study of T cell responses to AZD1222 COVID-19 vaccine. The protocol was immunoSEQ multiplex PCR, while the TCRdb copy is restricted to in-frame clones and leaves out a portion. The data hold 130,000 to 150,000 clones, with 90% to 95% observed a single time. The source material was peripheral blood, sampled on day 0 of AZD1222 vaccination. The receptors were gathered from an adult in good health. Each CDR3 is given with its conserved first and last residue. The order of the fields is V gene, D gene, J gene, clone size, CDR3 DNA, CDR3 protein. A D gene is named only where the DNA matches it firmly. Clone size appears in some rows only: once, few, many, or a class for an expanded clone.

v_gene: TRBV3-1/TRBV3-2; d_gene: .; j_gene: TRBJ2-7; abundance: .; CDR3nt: TGTGCCAGCAGCCACACGACGAGGAGCTTCCCCTCCTACGAGCAGTACTTC; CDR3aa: CASSHTTRSFPSYEQYF
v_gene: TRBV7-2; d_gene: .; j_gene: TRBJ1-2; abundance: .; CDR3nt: TGTGCCAGCAGCTCGGAACGGATCTATGGCTACACCTTC; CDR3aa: CASSSERIYGYTF
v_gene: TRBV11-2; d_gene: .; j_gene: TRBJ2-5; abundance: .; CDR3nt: TGTGCCAGCAGCCGGGGACGGTTACAAGAGACCCAGTACTTC; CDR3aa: CASSRGRLQETQYF
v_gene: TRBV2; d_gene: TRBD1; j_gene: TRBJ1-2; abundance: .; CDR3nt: TGTGCCAGCAGGCAAGGGGGCGCCGGTAGGAGACTCTATGGCTACACCTTC; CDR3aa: CASRQGGAGRRLYGYTF
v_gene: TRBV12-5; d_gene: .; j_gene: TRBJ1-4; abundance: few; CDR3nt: TGTGCTAGTGGTTGGCGGGTTGCAACTAATGAAAAACTGTTTTTT; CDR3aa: CASGWRVATNEKLFF
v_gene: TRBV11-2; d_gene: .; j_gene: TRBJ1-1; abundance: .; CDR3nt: TGTGCCAGCAGCTTAGTTCAGGGTAGTGAAGCTTTCTTT; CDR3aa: CASSLVQGSEAFF
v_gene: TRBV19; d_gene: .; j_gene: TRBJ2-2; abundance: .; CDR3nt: TGTGCCAGTACAGCGTTGGAGAACACCGGGGAGCTGTTTTTT; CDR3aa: CASTALENTGELFF
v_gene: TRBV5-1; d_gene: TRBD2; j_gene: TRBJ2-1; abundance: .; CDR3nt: TGCGCCAGCAGCCCTAGGACTAGCGGGCATGAGCAGTTCTTC; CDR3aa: CASSPRTSGHEQFF
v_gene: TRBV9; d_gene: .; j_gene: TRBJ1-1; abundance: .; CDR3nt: TGTGCCAGCAGCGTAGGTGGGGGCAGTAAAGGTGAAGCTTTCTTT; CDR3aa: CASSVGGGSKGEAFF
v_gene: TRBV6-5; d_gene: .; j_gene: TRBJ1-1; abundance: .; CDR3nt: TGTGCCAGCAAAGTTCACAGCCTTATGAACACTGAAGCTTTCTTT; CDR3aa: CASKVHSLMNTEAFF
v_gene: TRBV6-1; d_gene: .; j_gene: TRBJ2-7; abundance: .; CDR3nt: TGTGCCAGCAGTGAACGCGGTTACGAGCAGTACTTC; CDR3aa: CASSERGYEQYF
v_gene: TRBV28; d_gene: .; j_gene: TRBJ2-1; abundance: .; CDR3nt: TGTGCCAGCAGTTTATCTGGACAGAAAGTAGGCAATGAGCAGTTCTTC; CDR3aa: CASSLSGQKVGNEQFF
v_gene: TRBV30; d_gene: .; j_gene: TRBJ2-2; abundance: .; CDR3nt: TGTGCCTGGACCCGGTCCACCGGGGAGCTGTTTTTT; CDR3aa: CAWTRSTGELFF
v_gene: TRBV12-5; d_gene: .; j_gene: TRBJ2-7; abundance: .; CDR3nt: TGTGCTAGTGGTTCTGGGAGATCCACACACGAGCAGTACTTC; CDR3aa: CASGSGRSTHEQYF
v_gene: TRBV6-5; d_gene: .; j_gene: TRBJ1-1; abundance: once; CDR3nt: TGTGCCAGCAGCCCAGGGGAGGCAGCTGAAGCTTTCTTT; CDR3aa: CASSPGEAAEAFF
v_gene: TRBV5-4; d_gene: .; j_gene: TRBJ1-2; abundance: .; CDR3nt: TGTGCCAGCAGCTCGGGTGGGGTAAGACCTTTTGGCTACACCTTC; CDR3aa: CASSSGGVRPFGYTF
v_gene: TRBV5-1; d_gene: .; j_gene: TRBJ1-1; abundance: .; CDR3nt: TGCGCCAGCAGCTTGGGGTTTAGGGACACTGAAGCTTTCTTT; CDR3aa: CASSLGFRDTEAFF
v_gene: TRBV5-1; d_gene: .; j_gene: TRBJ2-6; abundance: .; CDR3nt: TGCGCCAGCAGCTTGGGCTCAGGGCCTGGGGCCAACGTCCTGACTTTC; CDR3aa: CASSLGSGPGANVLTF
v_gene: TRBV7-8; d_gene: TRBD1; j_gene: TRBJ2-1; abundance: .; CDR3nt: TGTGCCAGCAGCATAAGACAGGGGCCCCAGCAGTTCTTC; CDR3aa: CASSIRQGPQQFF
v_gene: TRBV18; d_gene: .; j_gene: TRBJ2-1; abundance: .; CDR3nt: TGTGCCAGCTCACAGGGTGGGTCCTACAATGAGCAGTTCTTC; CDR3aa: CASSQGGSYNEQFF
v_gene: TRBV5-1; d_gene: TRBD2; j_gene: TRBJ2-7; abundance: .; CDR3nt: TGCGCCAGCAGCTTAGAGCGGGGGCCCGCCTACGAGCAGTACTTC; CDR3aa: CASSLERGPAYEQYF
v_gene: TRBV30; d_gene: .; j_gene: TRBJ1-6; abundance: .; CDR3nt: TGTGCCTGGAGTGTACCTCGGCAGGGGACTTCACCCCTCCACTTT; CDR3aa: CAWSVPRQGTSPLHF
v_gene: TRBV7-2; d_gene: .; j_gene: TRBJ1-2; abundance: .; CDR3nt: TGTGCCAGCACCCGGACCCAGGGTGTCTATGGCTACACCTTC; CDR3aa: CASTRTQGVYGYTF
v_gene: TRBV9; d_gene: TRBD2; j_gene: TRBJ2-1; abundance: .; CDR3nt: TGTGCCAGCAGCGCCGGACTAGCGACCTACAATGAGCAGTTCTTC; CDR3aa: CASSAGLATYNEQFF
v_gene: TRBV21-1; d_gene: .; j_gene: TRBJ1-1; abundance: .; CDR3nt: TGTGCCAGCAGCAAATCCCGACAGGGAGGCTTTACTGAAGCTTTCTTT; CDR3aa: CASSKSRQGGFTEAFF
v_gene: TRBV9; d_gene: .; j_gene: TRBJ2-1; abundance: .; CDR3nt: TGTGCCAGCAGCGTAGTCCGGGGGCCTTCCTACAATGAGCAGTTCTTC; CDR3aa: CASSVVRGPSYNEQFF
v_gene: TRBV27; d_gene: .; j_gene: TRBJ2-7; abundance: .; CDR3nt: TGTGCCAGCAGATACCCGGGCACTTCGAAGCAGTACTTC; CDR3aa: CASRYPGTSKQYF
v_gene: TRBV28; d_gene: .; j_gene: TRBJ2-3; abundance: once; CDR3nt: TGTGCCAGCAGCCCTGCTCAACCCCGGGACTCAGTTACTAGCACAGATACGCAGTATTTT; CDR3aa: CASSPAQPRDSVTSTDTQYF
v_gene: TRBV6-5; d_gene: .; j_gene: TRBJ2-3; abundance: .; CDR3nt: TGTGCCAGCATGCTGAGCGCAAGGGATACGCAGTATTTT; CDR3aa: CASMLSARDTQYF
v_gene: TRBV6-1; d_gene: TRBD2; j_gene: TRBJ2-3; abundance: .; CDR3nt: TGTGCCAGCAGTGAAATTGTAGCGGGAGGCGATACGCAGTATTTT; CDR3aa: CASSEIVAGGDTQYF
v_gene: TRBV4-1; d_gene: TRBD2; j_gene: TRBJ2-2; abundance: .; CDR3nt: TGCGCCAGCAGCCAGCTCGGACTAGCGGGAGTAGGGACCGGGGAGCTGTTTTTT; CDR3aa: CASSQLGLAGVGTGELFF
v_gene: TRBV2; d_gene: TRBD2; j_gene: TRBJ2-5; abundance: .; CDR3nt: TGTGCCAGCACAGCGGGGGGCCCGGGTCGGTACTTC; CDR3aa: CASTAGGPGRYF
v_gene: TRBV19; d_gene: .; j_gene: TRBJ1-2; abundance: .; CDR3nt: TGTGCCAGTAGTTCCCAGACAGGAATAAAGTATGGCTACACCTTC; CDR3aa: CASSSQTGIKYGYTF
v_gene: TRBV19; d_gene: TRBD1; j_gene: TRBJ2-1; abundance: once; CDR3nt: TGTGCCAGTAGCTGGGACAGGAGCTCCTACAATGAGCAGTTCTTC; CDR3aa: CASSWDRSSYNEQFF
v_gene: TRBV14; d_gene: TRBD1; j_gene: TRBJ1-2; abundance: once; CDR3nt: TGTGCCAGCAGCCCCCGGACAGGGATTCGCCTCTATGGCTACACCTTC; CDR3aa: CASSPRTGIRLYGYTF
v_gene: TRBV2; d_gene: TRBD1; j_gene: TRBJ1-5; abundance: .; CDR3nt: TGTGCCAGCAGCCAATGGACAGGGGATGGTCAGCCCCAGCATTTT; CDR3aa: CASSQWTGDGQPQHF
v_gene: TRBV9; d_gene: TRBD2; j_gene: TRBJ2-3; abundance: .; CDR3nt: TGTGCCAGCAGCCACGCTAGCGGGAGGGAGATAAATACGCAGTATTTT; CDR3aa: CASSHASGREINTQYF
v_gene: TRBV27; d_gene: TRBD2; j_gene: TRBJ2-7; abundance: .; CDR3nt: TGTGCCAGCAGTTTAGCGGGGGGAGTAGTATACGAGCAGTACTTC; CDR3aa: CASSLAGGVVYEQYF
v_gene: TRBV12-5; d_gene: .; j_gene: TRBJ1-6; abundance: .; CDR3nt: TGTGCTAGTGGTTTCGTAGGACAGACTGATTCACCCCTCCACTTT; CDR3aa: CASGFVGQTDSPLHF
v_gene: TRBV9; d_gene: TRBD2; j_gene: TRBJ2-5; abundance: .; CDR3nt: TGTGCCAGCAGCCTAACGGGGGGGCTAGAGACCCAGTACTTC; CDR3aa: CASSLTGGLETQYF
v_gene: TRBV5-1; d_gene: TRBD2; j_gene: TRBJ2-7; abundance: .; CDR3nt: TGCGCCAGCAGCTTGGTAGCTAGCGGGGGTGGCGAGCAGTACTTC; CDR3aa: CASSLVASGGGEQYF
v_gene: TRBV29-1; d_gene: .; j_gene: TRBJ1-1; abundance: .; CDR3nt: TGCAGCGTTCTTCTGGCTACCAACACTGAAGCTTTCTTT; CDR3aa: CSVLLATNTEAFF
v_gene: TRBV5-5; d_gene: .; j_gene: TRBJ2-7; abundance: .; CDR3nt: TGTGCCAGCAGCTTGGGGGGCAAAGGGGTACTATACGAGCAGTACTTC; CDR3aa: CASSLGGKGVLYEQYF
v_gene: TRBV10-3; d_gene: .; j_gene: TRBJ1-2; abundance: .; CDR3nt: TGTGCCATCAGTGCAGGTACCTATGGCTACACCTTC; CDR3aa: CAISAGTYGYTF